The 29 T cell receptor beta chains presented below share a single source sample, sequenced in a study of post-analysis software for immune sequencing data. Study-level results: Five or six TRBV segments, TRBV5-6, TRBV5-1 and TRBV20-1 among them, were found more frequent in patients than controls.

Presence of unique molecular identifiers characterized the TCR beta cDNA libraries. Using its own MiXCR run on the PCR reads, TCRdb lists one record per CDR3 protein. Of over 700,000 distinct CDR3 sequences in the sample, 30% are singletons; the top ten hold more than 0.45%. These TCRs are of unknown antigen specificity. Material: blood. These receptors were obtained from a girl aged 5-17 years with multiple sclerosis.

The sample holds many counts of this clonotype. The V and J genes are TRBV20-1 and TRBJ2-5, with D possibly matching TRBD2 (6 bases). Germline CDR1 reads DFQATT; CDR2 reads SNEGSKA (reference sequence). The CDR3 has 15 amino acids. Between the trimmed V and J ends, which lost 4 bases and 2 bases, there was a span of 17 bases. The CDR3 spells CSATTSTMLQETQYF. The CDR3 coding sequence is TGCAGTGCTACGACTAGTACTATGCTTCAAGAGACCCAGTACTTC.

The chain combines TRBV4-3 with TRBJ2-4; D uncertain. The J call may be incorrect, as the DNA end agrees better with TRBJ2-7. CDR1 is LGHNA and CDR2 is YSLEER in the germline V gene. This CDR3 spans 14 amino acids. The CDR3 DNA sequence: TGCGCCAGCAGCCCGGACGGAGCGAACTACGAGCAGTACTTC. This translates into CASSPDGANYEQYF.

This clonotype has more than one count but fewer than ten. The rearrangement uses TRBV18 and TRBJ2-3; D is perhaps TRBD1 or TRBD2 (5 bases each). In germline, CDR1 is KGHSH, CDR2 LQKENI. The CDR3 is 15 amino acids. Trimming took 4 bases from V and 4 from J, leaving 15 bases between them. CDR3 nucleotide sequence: TGTGCCAGCTCACGATCAGCGGCAGGGCCAGATACGCAGTATTTT. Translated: CASSRSAAGPDTQYF.

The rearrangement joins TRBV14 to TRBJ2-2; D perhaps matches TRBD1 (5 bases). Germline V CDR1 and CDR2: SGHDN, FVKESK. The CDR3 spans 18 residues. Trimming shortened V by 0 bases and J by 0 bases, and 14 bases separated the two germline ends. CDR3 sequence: CASSQDPPRTPNTGELFF. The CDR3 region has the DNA TGTGCCAGCAGCCAAGATCCACCACGGACACCGAACACCGGGGAGCTGTTTTTT.

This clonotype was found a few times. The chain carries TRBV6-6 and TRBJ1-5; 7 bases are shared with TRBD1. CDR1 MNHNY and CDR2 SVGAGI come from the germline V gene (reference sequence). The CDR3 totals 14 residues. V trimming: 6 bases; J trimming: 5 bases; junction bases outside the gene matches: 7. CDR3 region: CASSRQGTDQPQHF. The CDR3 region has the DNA TGTGCCAGCAGCAGACAGGGTACGGATCAGCCCCAGCATTTT.

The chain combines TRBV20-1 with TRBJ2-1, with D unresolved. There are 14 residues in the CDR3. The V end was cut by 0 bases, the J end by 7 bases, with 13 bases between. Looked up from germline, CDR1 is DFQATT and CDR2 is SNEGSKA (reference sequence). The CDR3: CSARDLGAGNEQFF. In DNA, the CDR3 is TGCAGTGCTAGAGATTTAGGCGCTGGGAATGAGCAGTTCTTC.

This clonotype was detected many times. This CDR3 reads CSAQSPSPYEQYF. CDR3 bases: TGCAGCGCCCAATCCCCCTCCCCTTACGAGCAGTACTTC. The rearrangement uses TRBV29-1 and TRBJ2-7, with D unclear. The CDR3 has 13 residues. The ends were cut back, 7 bases at V and 4 bases at J, with 17 bases in the middle. CDR1 is SQVTM and CDR2 is ANQGSEA in the germline V gene.

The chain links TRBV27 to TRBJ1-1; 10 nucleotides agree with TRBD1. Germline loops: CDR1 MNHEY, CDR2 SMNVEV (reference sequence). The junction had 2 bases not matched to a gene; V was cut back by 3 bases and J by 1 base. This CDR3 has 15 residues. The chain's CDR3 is CASSFRTGGNTEAFF. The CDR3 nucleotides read TGTGCCAGCAGTTTTAGGACAGGGGGGAACACTGAAGCTTTCTTT.

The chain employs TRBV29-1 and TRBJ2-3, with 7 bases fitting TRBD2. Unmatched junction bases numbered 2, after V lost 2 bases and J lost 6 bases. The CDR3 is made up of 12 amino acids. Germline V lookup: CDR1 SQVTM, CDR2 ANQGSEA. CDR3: CSVEWGGDTQYF. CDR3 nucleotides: TGCAGCGTTGAATGGGGGGGGGATACGCAGTATTTT.

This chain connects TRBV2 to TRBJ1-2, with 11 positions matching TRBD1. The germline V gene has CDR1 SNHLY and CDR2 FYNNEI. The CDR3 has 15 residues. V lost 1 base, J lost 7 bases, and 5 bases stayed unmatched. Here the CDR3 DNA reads TGTGCCAGCAGTGAAGAAAGGACAGGGGGCTCTGGCTACACCTTC. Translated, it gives CASSEERTGGSGYTF.

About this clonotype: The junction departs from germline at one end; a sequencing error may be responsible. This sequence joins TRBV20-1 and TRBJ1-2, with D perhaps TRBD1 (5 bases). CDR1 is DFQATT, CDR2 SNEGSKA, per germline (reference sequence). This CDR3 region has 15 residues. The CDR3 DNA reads TGCAGTGCTGAGGGGCGGGGCACAACTAACTATGGCTGCACCTTC. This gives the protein CSAEGRGTTNYGCTF.

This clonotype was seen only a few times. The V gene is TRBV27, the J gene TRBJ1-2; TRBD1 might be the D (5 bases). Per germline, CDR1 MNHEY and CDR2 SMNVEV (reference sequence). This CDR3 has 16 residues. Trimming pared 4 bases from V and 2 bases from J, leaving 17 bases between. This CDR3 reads CASSSNGAPLNYGYTF. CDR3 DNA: TGTGCCAGCAGTTCTAACGGGGCCCCACTCAACTATGGCTACACCTTC.

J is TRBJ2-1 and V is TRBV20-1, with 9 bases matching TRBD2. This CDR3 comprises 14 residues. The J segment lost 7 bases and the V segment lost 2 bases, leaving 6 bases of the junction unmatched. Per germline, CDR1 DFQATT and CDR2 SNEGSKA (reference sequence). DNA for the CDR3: TGCAGTGCTAGATCGGCTAGCGGGGTTAATGAGCAGTTCTTC. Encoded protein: CSARSASGVNEQFF.

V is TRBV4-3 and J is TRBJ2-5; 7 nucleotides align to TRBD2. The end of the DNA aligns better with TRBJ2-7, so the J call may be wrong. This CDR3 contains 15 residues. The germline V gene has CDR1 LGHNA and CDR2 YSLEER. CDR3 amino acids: CASSQAGEGRDEQYF. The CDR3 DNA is TGCGCCAGCAGCCAAGCGGGGGAGGGCCGCGACGAGCAGTACTTC.

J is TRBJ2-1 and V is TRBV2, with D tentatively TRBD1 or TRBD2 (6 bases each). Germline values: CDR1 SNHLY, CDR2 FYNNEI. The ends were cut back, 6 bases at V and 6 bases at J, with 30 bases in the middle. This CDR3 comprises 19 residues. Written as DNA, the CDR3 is TGTGCCAGCAGCCCCCTCCTCCCCGGGGGCCACAGTAGATCCAATGAGCAGTTCTTC. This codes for CASSPLLPGGHSRSNEQFF. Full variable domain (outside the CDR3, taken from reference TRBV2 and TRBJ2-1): EPEVTQTPSHQVTQMGQEVILRCVPISNHLYFYWYRQILGQKVEFLVSFYNNEISEKSEIFDDQFSVERPDGSNFTLKIRSTKLEDSAMYFCASSPLLPGGHSRSNEQFFGPGTRLTVL.

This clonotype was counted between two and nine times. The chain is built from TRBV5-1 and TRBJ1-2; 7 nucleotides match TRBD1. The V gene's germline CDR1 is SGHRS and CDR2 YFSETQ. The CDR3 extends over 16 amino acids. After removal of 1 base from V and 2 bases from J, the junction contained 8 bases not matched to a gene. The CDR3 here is CASSLSPTGANYGYTF. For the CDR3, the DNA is TGCGCCAGCAGCTTGAGTCCCACAGGGGCCAACTATGGCTACACCTTC.

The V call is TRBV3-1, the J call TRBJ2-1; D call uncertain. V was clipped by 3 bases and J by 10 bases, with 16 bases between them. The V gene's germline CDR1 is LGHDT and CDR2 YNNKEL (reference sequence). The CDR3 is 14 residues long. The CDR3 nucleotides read TGTGCCAGCAGCCAGGATGCGGTAACAGCGGAGCAGTTCTTC. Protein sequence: CASSQDAVTAEQFF.

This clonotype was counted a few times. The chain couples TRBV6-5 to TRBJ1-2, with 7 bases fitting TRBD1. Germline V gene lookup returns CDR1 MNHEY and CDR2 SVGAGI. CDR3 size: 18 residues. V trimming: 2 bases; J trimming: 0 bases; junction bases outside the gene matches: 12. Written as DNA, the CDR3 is TGTGCCAGCAGTTACATAGGGGGTTTTGGGACAGCTAACTATGGCTACACCTTC. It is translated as CASSYIGGFGTANYGYTF.

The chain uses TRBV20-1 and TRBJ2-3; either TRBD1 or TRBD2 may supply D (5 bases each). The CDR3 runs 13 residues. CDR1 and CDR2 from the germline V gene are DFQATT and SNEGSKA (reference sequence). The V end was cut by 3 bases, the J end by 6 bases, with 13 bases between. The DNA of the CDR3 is TGCAGTGCTAGTTGGGGGAACGAGGATACGCAGTATTTT. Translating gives CSASWGNEDTQYF.

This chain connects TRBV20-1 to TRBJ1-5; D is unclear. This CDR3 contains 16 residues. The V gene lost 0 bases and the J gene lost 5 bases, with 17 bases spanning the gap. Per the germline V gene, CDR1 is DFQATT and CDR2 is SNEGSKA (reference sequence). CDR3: CSARDQGPRTHQPQHF. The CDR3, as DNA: TGCAGTGCTAGAGATCAAGGGCCCCGAACCCATCAGCCCCAGCATTTT.

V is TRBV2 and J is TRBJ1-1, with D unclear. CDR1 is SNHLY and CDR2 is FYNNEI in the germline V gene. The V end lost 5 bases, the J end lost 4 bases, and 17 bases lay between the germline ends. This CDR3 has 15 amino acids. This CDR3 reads CASSWVSVYGTEAFF. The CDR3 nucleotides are TGTGCCAGCAGTTGGGTGTCCGTCTACGGCACTGAAGCTTTCTTT.

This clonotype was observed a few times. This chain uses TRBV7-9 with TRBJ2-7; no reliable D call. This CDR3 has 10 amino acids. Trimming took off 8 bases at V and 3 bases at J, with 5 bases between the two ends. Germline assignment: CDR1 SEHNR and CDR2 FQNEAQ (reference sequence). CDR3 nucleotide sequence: TGTGCCAGCGAGGACTACGAGCAGTACTTC. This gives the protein CASEDYEQYF.

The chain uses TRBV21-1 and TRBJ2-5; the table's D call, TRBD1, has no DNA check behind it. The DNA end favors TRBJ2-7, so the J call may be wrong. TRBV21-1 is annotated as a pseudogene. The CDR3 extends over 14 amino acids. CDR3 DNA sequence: TGTGCCAGCAGTAGGGACAGGGGGGCCCACGAGCAGTACTTC. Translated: CASSRDRGAHEQYF.

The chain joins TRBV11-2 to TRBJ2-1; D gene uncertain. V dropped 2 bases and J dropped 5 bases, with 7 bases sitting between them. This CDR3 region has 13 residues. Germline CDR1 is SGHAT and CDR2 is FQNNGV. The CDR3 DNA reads TGTGCCAGCAGCTTATACCCCCACAATGAGCAGTTCTTC. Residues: CASSLYPHNEQFF.

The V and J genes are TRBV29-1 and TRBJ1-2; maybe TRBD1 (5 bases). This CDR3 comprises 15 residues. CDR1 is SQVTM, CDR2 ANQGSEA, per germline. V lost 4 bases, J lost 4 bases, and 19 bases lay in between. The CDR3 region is CSVGGRQLVGYGYTF. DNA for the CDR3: TGCAGCGTTGGGGGAAGACAGTTGGTGGGCTATGGCTACACCTTC.

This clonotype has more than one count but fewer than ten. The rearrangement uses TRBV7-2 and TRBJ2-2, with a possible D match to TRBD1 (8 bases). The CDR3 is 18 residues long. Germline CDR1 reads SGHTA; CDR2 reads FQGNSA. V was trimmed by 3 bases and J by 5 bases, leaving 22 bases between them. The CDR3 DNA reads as TGTGCCAGCAGCTTGAGCGGGGAGTGGACAGGGATAACCGGGGAGCTGTTTTTT. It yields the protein CASSLSGEWTGITGELFF.

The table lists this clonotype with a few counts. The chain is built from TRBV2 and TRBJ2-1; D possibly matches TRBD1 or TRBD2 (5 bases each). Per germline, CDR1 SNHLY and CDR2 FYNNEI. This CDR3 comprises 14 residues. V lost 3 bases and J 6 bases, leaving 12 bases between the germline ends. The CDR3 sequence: CASSEHGARNEQFF. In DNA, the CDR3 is TGTGCCAGCAGTGAGCACGGGGCCCGCAATGAGCAGTTCTTC.

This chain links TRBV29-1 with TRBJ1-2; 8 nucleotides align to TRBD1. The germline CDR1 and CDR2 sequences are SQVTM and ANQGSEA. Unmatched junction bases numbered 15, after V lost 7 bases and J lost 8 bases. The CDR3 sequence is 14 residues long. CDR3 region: CSGFQQGVVRGYTF. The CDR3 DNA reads TGCAGCGGTTTCCAACAGGGGGTTGTGAGGGGCTACACCTTC.

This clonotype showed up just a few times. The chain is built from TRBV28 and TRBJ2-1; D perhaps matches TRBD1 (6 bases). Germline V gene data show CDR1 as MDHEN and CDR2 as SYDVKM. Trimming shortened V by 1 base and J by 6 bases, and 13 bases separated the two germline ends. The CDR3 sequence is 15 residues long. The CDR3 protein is CASSLFQGPGNEQFF. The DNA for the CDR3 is TGTGCCAGCAGTTTATTTCAGGGGCCGGGCAATGAGCAGTTCTTC.